The next 25 T cell receptor beta chains were all read from a single sample in a study of blood T cells in healthy people across ages. The authors ran a second PCR of about 7 to 11 cycles using a sample-barcoded 5' primer and a J-beta primer mix. Each CDR3 protein is one row after TCRdb ran MiXCR on the 5' RACE reads. The data show hundreds of thousands of distinct CDR3 sequences, roughly 50% seen once. The sequencing input was blood. The receptors were sampled from a man aged 60-69 years in good health.

The chain carries TRBV29-1 and TRBJ1-1; possible D gene TRBD1, 5 bases. CDR1 SQVTM and CDR2 ANQGSEA come from the germline V gene. The CDR3 is 14 amino acids. With 6 bases removed from V and 0 bases from J, the gap between germline ends came to 14 bases. Here the CDR3 reads CSVAYDRLNTEAFF. In DNA form, the CDR3 reads TGCAGCGTAGCCTACGACAGATTGAACACTGAAGCTTTCTTT.

This chain's CDR3 is CSVWTGGLGTEAFF. The CDR3 coding sequence is TGCAGCGTTTGGACAGGGGGCTTGGGAACTGAAGCTTTCTTT. The rearrangement uses TRBV29-1 and TRBJ1-1, with TRBD1 matching over 11 bases. V lost 5 bases, J lost 5 bases, and 7 bases stayed unmatched. Germline CDR1 and CDR2: SQVTM and ANQGSEA. The CDR3 is 14 amino acids.

This clonotype was counted between two and nine times. The chain employs TRBV12-3 or TRBV12-4 and TRBJ2-6, with D perhaps matching TRBD1 or TRBD2 (5 bases each). The CDR3 covers 18 residues. Trimming took 2 bases from V and 0 from J, leaving 14 bases between them. CDR3 DNA: TGTGCCAGCAGTTTATCCGGGACGGAGCCCTCTGGGGCCAACGTCCTGACTTTC. Amino acids: CASSLSGTEPSGANVLTF.

The chain couples TRBV12-3 or TRBV12-4 to TRBJ1-1; no firm D call. Trimming left V 6 bases short and J 6 bases short, with 17 bases between. This CDR3 region has 14 residues. CDR3: CASSLGFLGAEAFF. The CDR3 bases are TGTGCCAGCAGCCTGGGCTTCTTGGGAGCTGAAGCTTTCTTT.

J is TRBJ1-5 and V is TRBV9; 7 positions agree with TRBD1. V shed 0 bases and J 5 bases; nucleotides not matched to a gene: 5. CDR3 length: 15 residues. Germline V gene lookup returns CDR1 SGDLS and CDR2 YYNGEE. The CDR3 reads CASSVGGTDDQPQHF. The CDR3, as DNA: TGTGCCAGCAGCGTAGGTGGGACAGACGATCAGCCCCAGCATTTT.

In its sample, this clonotype was seen a few times. This chain uses TRBV5-1 with TRBJ2-7; 10 nucleotides match TRBD2. Germline V gives CDR1 SGHRS, CDR2 YFSETQ. The length of the CDR3 is 17 residues. V lost 4 bases, J lost 5 bases, and 15 bases stayed unmatched. The CDR3 is CASSRDGTSEAADEQYF. As DNA, the CDR3 is TGCGCCAGCAGCCGCGATGGGACTAGCGAGGCCGCGGACGAGCAGTACTTC.

The chain links TRBV3-1 to TRBJ1-2; no clear D. Trimming took off 5 bases at V and 4 bases at J, with 14 bases between the two ends. Germline lookup yields CDR1 LGHDT and CDR2 YNNKEL (reference sequence). The CDR3 totals 14 residues. The CDR3 nucleotides are TGTGCCAGCAGCTTTGTAAAAGATGCCTATGGCTACACCTTC. As protein: CASSFVKDAYGYTF.

This chain links TRBV5-6 with TRBJ1-5; the D is unclear. Germline CDR1 and CDR2: SGHDT and YYEEEE. Between the trimmed V and J ends, which lost 4 bases and 0 bases, there was a span of 11 bases. This CDR3 is 15 amino acids long. The CDR3 spells CASSGLSDSNQPQHF. The DNA for the CDR3 is TGTGCCAGCAGCGGCCTCAGTGATAGCAATCAGCCCCAGCATTTT.

In DNA, the CDR3 is TGTGCCAGCAGCAATCGAAGGGGCGAGCAGTACTTC. Protein: CASSNRRGEQYF. This chain connects TRBV4-2 to TRBJ2-4, with TRBD1 as a possible D gene (5 bases). The J call is uncertain, as TRBJ2-7 better fits the DNA end. CDR3 length: 12 amino acids. From germline, CDR1 is LGHNA and CDR2 YNFKEQ.

This clonotype was picked up a small number of times. This chain uses TRBV6-2 or TRBV6-3 with TRBJ2-4, with TRBD1 identical over 7 bases. V trimming: 6 bases; J trimming: 9 bases; junction bases outside the gene matches: 11. In germline, CDR1 is MNHEY, CDR2 SVGEGT. This CDR3 comprises 14 residues. CDR3 nucleotides: TGTGCCAGCAGCGAGCCGGACAGGCCAGGCATTCAGTACTTC. It is translated as CASSEPDRPGIQYF.

The chain is built from TRBV3-1 and TRBJ1-2, with no clear D. V lost 3 bases and J 2 bases, leaving 7 bases between the germline ends. Per germline, CDR1 LGHDT and CDR2 YNNKEL (reference sequence). CDR3 length equals 13 residues. The CDR3 DNA sequence: TGTGCCAGCAGCCAGACGGTCAACTATGGCTACACCTTC. Its protein product is CASSQTVNYGYTF. Combining the CDR3 with reference TRBV3-1 and TRBJ1-2 gives the whole variable domain DTAVSQTPKYLVTQMGNDKSIKCEQNLGHDTMYWYKQDSKKFLKIMFSYNNKELIINETVPNRFSPKSPDKAHLNLHINSLELGDSAVYFCASSQTVNYGYTFGSGTRLTVV.

The CDR3 reads CSVGDRFNSGANVLTF. The DNA of the CDR3 is TGCAGCGTTGGGGACAGATTCAACTCTGGGGCCAACGTCCTGACTTTC. The chain is built from TRBV29-1 and TRBJ2-6; 7 positions agree with TRBD1. CDR1 is SQVTM and CDR2 is ANQGSEA in the germline V gene. This CDR3 is 16 amino acids long. J lost 0 bases, V lost 4 bases, and 6 bases had no gene match.

This chain uses TRBV27 with TRBJ2-5, with D unresolved. The J call may be wrong; the DNA end is better matched by TRBJ2-7. The CDR3 spans 14 residues. Germline-derived CDR1 and CDR2 are MNHEY and SMNVEV (reference sequence). In nucleotides, the CDR3 is TGTGCCAGCAGTTTGAGGCCCGTTGGGTACGAGCAGTACTTC. As protein: CASSLRPVGYEQYF.

This clonotype was observed at least ten times. The chain recombines TRBV7-2 with TRBJ2-1; 14 bases line up with TRBD2. The germline gives CDR1 SGHTA, CDR2 FQGNSA. Losses at the gene ends were 6 bases for V and 4 bases for J; bases not matched to a gene: 8. There are 17 residues in the CDR3. The CDR3 sequence: CASSSRLAGGPYNEQFF. In DNA form, the CDR3 reads TGTGCCAGCAGTTCCAGACTAGCGGGGGGGCCGTACAATGAGCAGTTCTTC.

The chain combines TRBV4-1 with TRBJ2-7, with unresolved D. CDR1 MGHRA and CDR2 YSYEKL come from the germline V gene. V was cut by 4 bases and J by 6 bases, with 16 bases left in between. The CDR3 totals 14 residues. This chain's CDR3 is CASSPEEIGCEQYF. In nucleotides, the CDR3 is TGCGCCAGCAGCCCAGAGGAGATCGGCTGCGAGCAGTACTTC.

The chain employs TRBV20-1 and TRBJ1-2; D is ambiguous. CDR1 and CDR2 (germline): DFQATT, SNEGSKA (reference sequence). The V end was cut by 7 bases, the J end by 8 bases, with 11 bases between. The CDR3 runs 10 residues. In nucleotides, the CDR3 is TGCAGTGTTTCGGTGAACGGCTACACCTTC. Translation: CSVSVNGYTF.

This clonotype turned up a few times. V usage is TRBV25-1 and J usage is TRBJ2-7; TRBD1 matches 7 bases. The tail of the sequence fits TRBJ2-5 better, so the J call may be wrong. The CDR3 is made up of 16 amino acids. Per the germline V gene, CDR1 is MGHDK and CDR2 is SYGVNS. CDR3: CASSEGRTGVMETQYF. The CDR3 nucleotides are TGTGCCAGCAGTGAAGGGCGAACAGGGGTGATGGAGACCCAGTACTTC.

CDR3 nucleotide sequence: TGTGCCAGCAGCTTTGGTTCCCCCTCCTACGAGCAGTACTTC. It encodes CASSFGSPSYEQYF. V and J are TRBV7-9 and TRBJ2-7; no definite D call. Germline V gene sequence: CDR1 SEHNR, CDR2 FQNEAQ (reference sequence). V was clipped by 3 bases and J by 0 bases, with 9 bases between them. This CDR3 contains 14 residues.

This clonotype was picked up a small number of times. The gene calls are TRBV7-6 and TRBJ2-7; 11 bases align to TRBD2. The J call may not be correct, given that the DNA end is closer to TRBJ2-5. Per the germline V gene, CDR1 is SGHVS and CDR2 is FNYEAQ. The CDR3 extends over 18 amino acids. The CDR3: CASSPGLAGGLVSETQYF. The CDR3 DNA sequence: TGTGCCAGCAGCCCCGGGCTAGCGGGGGGTCTGGTATCGGAGACCCAGTACTTC.

On this clonotype itself: The germline gene is not matched at one end of the junction; a read error may be the cause. The chain has TRBV6-5 and TRBJ2-7; D unclear. Per the germline V gene, CDR1 is MNHEY and CDR2 is SVGAGI. CDR3 size: 15 residues. This CDR3 reads CASSYSSARSYEQYF. DNA for the CDR3: TGTGCCAGCAGCTACTCTTCTGCGCGCTCCTACGAGCAGTACTTC.

Points on this clonotype: The CDR3 carries no conserved terminal phenylalanine or tryptophan, so it likely arises from a read error. The V and J genes are TRBV7-2 and TRBJ1-2; D remains unclear. The V gene lost 2 bases and the J gene lost 4 bases, with 14 bases spanning the gap. CDR3 length equals 15 residues. Looked up from germline, CDR1 is SGHTA and CDR2 is FQGNSA. This chain's CDR3 is CASSLSSRTGYGYTL. In nucleotides, the CDR3 is TGTGCCAGCAGCTTAAGTAGCAGGACGGGCTATGGCTACACCTTA.

The table lists this clonotype with many counts. Its ends do not fully match the called genes, so a read error is possible. The chain has TRBV9 and TRBJ2-5; D unclear. The CDR3 consists of 14 residues. CDR1 and CDR2 from the germline V gene are SGDLS and YYNGEE. CDR3 sequence (DNA): TGCGCCAGCAGCGTCGGTGGGCAACAAGAGACCCAGTACTTC. It is translated as CASSVGGQQETQYF.

This clonotype was observed a few times. The rearrangement uses TRBV20-1 and TRBJ1-2; 12 positions match TRBD1. The length of the CDR3 is 14 residues. Germline trimming cut 5 bases from V and 7 bases from J; bases unmatched to any gene: 8. CDR1 is DFQATT, CDR2 SNEGSKA, per germline (reference sequence). This CDR3 is CSARRDRGQGGYTF. The CDR3 coding sequence is TGCAGTGCTCGCCGGGACAGGGGGCAGGGTGGCTACACCTTC.

There are a few counts of this clonotype. The chain links TRBV6-5 to TRBJ2-3, with D uncertain. Trimming cost V 2 bases and J 4 bases, with 10 bases left between them. Per germline, CDR1 MNHEY and CDR2 SVGAGI. The CDR3 has 14 residues. The CDR3 spells CASSYELDADTQYF. The CDR3 bases are TGTGCCAGCAGTTACGAGCTAGACGCAGATACGCAGTATTTT.

Only a few counts were recorded for this clonotype. The chain has TRBV4-2 and TRBJ1-2, with a possible D match to TRBD1 (5 bases). CDR1 LGHNA and CDR2 YNFKEQ come from the germline V gene. Trimming took 0 bases from V and 2 from J, leaving 10 bases between them. This CDR3 spans 15 amino acids. CDR3 residues: CASSQDLYRNYGYTF. CDR3 coding DNA: TGTGCCAGCAGCCAAGATTTGTACAGGAACTATGGCTACACCTTC.